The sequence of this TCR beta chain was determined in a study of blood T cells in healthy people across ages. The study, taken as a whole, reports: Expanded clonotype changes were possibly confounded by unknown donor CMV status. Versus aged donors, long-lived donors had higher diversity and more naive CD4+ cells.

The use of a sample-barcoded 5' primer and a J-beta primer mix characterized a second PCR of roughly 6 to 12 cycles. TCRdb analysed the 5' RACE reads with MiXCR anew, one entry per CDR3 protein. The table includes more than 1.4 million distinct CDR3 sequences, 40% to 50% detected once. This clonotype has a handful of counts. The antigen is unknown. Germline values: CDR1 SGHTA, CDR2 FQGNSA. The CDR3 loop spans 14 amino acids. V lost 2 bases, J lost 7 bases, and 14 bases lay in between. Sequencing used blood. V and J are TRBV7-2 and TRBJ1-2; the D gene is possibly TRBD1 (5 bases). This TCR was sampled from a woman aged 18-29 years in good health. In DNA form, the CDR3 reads TGTGCCAGCAGCTTACCGGGGGTACGGGGTGGCTACACCTTC. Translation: CASSLPGVRGGYTF.